This passage covers 29 T cell receptor beta chains from one sample sequenced in a study of blood T cell repertoires in COVID-19. Assay used: immunoSEQ multiplex PCR; TCRdb lists only in-frame clones, some missing. The sample comprises roughly 100,000 clones, around nine tenths of which are singletons, and 11% rests with the top ten. Material for sequencing was peripheral blood. Receptor source: an elderly man with acute or convalescent COVID-19.

The chain couples TRBV18 to TRBJ2-5; 15 bases match TRBD2. This CDR3 is built from 17 residues. Per germline, CDR1 KGHSH and CDR2 LQKENI. J was trimmed by 2 bases and V by 8 bases; bases with no gene match: 9. The CDR3: CASGSGTSGGSQETQYF. The CDR3 coding sequence is TGTGCCAGCGGATCCGGGACTAGCGGGGGGTCACAAGAGACCCAGTACTTC.

V usage is TRBV5-1 and J usage is TRBJ2-1; 7 nucleotides align to TRBD1. V trimming: 2 bases; J trimming: 5 bases; junction bases outside the gene matches: 1. This CDR3 region has 13 residues. Germline CDR1 is SGHRS and CDR2 is YFSETQ. CDR3 region: CASSLQGNNEQFF. As DNA, the CDR3 is TGCGCCAGCAGCTTACAGGGGAACAATGAGCAGTTCTTC.

This sequence joins TRBV3-1 (or the pseudogene TRBV3-2) and TRBJ1-3, with TRBD1 matching 10 bases. J lost 2 bases, V lost 5 bases, and 9 bases had no gene match. The CDR3 totals 17 residues. Germline V lookup: CDR1 LGHDT, CDR2 YNNKEL (reference sequence). The CDR3 here is CASSSTDRGLAGNTIYF. As DNA, the CDR3 is TGTGCCAGCAGCTCAACTGACAGGGGGCTAGCTGGAAACACCATATATTTT.

This sequence joins TRBV5-4 and TRBJ2-2, with a possible D match to TRBD2 (6 bases). V gave up 4 bases and J gave up 1 base, with 14 bases separating them. The CDR3 is 16 amino acids. Germline V lookup: CDR1 SGHNT, CDR2 YYREEE (reference sequence). The CDR3 sequence: CASSPGGSGNTGELFF. For the CDR3, the DNA is TGTGCCAGCAGCCCCGGAGGTAGCGGGAACACCGGGGAGCTGTTTTTT.

The chain has TRBV7-9 and TRBJ2-5; the D gene is possibly TRBD1 (6 bases). Germline assignment: CDR1 SEHNR and CDR2 FQNEAQ (reference sequence). V gave up 1 base and J gave up 5 bases, with 8 bases separating them. This CDR3 is 13 amino acids long. DNA of the CDR3: TGTGCCAGCAGCTTAGGGACAGTTGAGACCCAGTACTTC. Amino acids: CASSLGTVETQYF.

V usage is TRBV27 and J usage is TRBJ1-6; D is ambiguous. Deletions cut 6 bases from V and 2 bases from J, with 14 bases between. This CDR3 is built from 16 residues. CDR1 is MNHEY and CDR2 is SMNVEV in the germline V gene (reference sequence). The CDR3 loop is CASRPGGSPYNSPLHF. The CDR3 bases are TGTGCCAGCAGACCAGGAGGGAGCCCCTATAATTCACCCCTCCACTTT.

The chain employs TRBV14 and TRBJ2-7; 7 nucleotides align to TRBD1. CDR1 SGHDN and CDR2 FVKESK come from the germline V gene. There are 13 residues in the CDR3. V lost 3 bases, J lost 3 bases, and 2 bases stayed unmatched. The DNA for the CDR3 is TGTGCCAGCAGCCAGAGACAGGGCTACGAGCAGTACTTC. Encoded protein: CASSQRQGYEQYF.

V is TRBV18 and J is TRBJ1-6; D gene unclear. This CDR3 comprises 15 residues. The V and J ends lost 2 bases and 0 bases respectively, with 5 bases between them. The germline CDR1 and CDR2 sequences are KGHSH and LQKENI. The CDR3 region has the DNA TGTGCCAGCTCACCAGCGCACTCCTATAATTCACCCCTCCACTTT. This sequence encodes CASSPAHSYNSPLHF.

This chain joins TRBV7-2 and TRBJ1-2, with TRBD1 identical over 9 bases. V trimming: 5 bases; J trimming: 6 bases; junction bases outside the gene matches: 10. The CDR3 has 15 residues. The V gene's germline CDR1 is SGHTA and CDR2 FQGNSA. CDR3 nucleotide sequence: TGTGCCAGCAGCCCCCTCGGGACAGGGTCCAATGGCTACACCTTC. This translates into CASSPLGTGSNGYTF.

V usage is TRBV9 and J usage is TRBJ2-3; D is possibly TRBD1 (5 bases). V was cut by 4 bases and J by 1 base, with 10 bases left in between. The CDR3 is 14 residues long. Germline CDR1 SGDLS, CDR2 YYNGEE. The DNA for the CDR3 is TGTGCCAGCAGCCCCCGACAGCGCACAGATACGCAGTATTTT. Its translation: CASSPRQRTDTQYF.

The sample holds one count of this clone. V usage is TRBV28 and J usage is TRBJ1-4; 9 nucleotides line up with TRBD1. The V and J ends lost 6 bases and 7 bases, in that order; junction bases with no gene match: 6. Germline values: CDR1 MDHEN, CDR2 SYDVKM. This CDR3 has 14 residues. CDR3 coding DNA: TGTGCCAGCAGACCGACAGGGGGATTTGAAAAACTGTTTTTT. Its translation is CASRPTGGFEKLFF. The full variable domain, its missing parts supplied by reference TRBV28 and TRBJ1-4, is DVKVTQSSRYLVKRTGEKVFLECVQDMDHENMFWYRQDPGLGLRLIYFSYDVKMKEKGDIPEGYSVSREKKERFSLILESASTNQTSMYLCASRPTGGFEKLFFGSGTQLSVL.

The chain employs TRBV5-4 and TRBJ2-7; D unclear. Germline lookup yields CDR1 SGHNT and CDR2 YYREEE (reference sequence). V lost 0 bases, J lost 4 bases, and 11 bases lay in between. CDR3 size: 14 residues. The CDR3 region is CASSLGGNVYEQYF. The CDR3 region has the DNA TGTGCCAGCAGCTTGGGAGGTAACGTTTACGAGCAGTACTTC. Using reference TRBV5-4 and TRBJ2-7 for the parts outside the CDR3, the full variable domain is ETGVTQSPTHLIKTRGQQVTLRCSSQSGHNTVSWYQQALGQGPQFIFQYYREEENGRGNFPPRFSGLQFPNYSSELNVNALELDDSALYLCASSLGGNVYEQYFGPGTRLTVT.

The chain is built from TRBV5-1 and TRBJ1-5, with TRBD1 identical over 7 bases. The CDR3 sequence is 15 residues long. Germline V CDR1 and CDR2: SGHRS, YFSETQ. V trimming: 0 bases; J trimming: 6 bases; junction bases outside the gene matches: 6. In nucleotides, the CDR3 is TGCGCCAGCAGCTTGGATGGGCAGGGGGGTCAGCCCCAGCATTTT. Protein product: CASSLDGQGGQPQHF.

This clone was counted a single time. The V call is TRBV10-3, the J call TRBJ2-7; the D gene is possibly TRBD1 (6 bases). In germline, CDR1 is ENHRY, CDR2 SYGVKD. With 3 bases removed from V and 3 bases from J, the gap between germline ends came to 12 bases. The CDR3 spans 14 residues. The CDR3 nucleotides are TGTGCCATCAGTGAAAAAGGGGGATACTACGAGCAGTACTTC. It specifies CAISEKGGYYEQYF.

The rearrangement links TRBV5-1 to TRBJ2-5, with 8 bases fitting TRBD2. The CDR3 is 15 residues long. Germline CDR1 SGHRS, CDR2 YFSETQ. V trimming: 4 bases; J trimming: 5 bases; junction bases outside the gene matches: 10. The CDR3 region is CASSTRPGGEETQYF. The CDR3 coding sequence is TGCGCCAGCAGCACCCGGCCCGGGGGGGAGGAGACCCAGTACTTC.

The chain joins TRBV19 to TRBJ2-4, with 10 bases matching TRBD1. The CDR3 loop spans 20 amino acids. Germline V lookup: CDR1 LNHDA, CDR2 SQIVND (reference sequence). The V segment lost 6 bases and the J segment 0 bases; nucleotides outside the gene matches: 17. CDR3 in DNA: TGTGCCAGTAGACACACCCGACGGGACAGGGGCCCCCTAGCCAAAAACATTCAGTACTTC. The encoded protein is CASRHTRRDRGPLAKNIQYF.

This clone was recorded a few times. The rearrangement joins TRBV24-1 to TRBJ2-1; TRBD1 matches at 9 bases. Trimming at V came to 5 bases and at J to 6 bases, leaving 7 bases not matched to a gene. This CDR3 comprises 15 residues. Per the germline V gene, CDR1 is KGHDR and CDR2 is SFDVKD. The CDR3 region has the DNA TGTGCCACCAGTGGCGGGACAGGGTCGATCAATGAGCAGTTCTTC. Amino acid sequence: CATSGGTGSINEQFF.

The chain combines TRBV2 with TRBJ2-7; 14 positions match TRBD2. J was trimmed by 4 bases and V by 6 bases; bases with no gene match: 5. This CDR3 has 15 residues. Germline values: CDR1 SNHLY, CDR2 FYNNEI. The CDR3 sequence: CASRLGTSGSYEQYF. In DNA, the CDR3 is TGTGCCAGCAGACTGGGGACTAGCGGGAGTTACGAGCAGTACTTC.

The chain recombines TRBV19 with TRBJ1-6, with 9 bases aligning to TRBD1. From germline, CDR1 is LNHDA and CDR2 SQIVND (reference sequence). V shed 6 bases and J 7 bases; nucleotides not matched to a gene: 7. This CDR3 is 15 amino acids long. CDR3 residues: CASSPTGTGNSPLHF. The CDR3 bases are TGTGCCAGTAGCCCCACCGGGACAGGGAATTCACCCCTCCACTTT.

This chain joins TRBV7-8 and TRBJ2-1; 10 positions agree with TRBD2. The CDR3 is 18 amino acids. J was trimmed by 7 bases and V by 2 bases; bases with no gene match: 14. CDR1 and CDR2 (germline): SGHVS, FQNEAQ. CDR3 nucleotides: TGTGCCAGCAGCTTATTGAGACTAGCGGGCCTGGGTAGAAATGAGCAGTTCTTC. As protein: CASSLLRLAGLGRNEQFF.

CDR3: CASSSREAPYNEQFF. The CDR3 DNA sequence: TGTGCCAGCAGCTCCCGGGAGGCCCCCTACAATGAGCAGTTCTTC. The V call is TRBV11-3, the J call TRBJ2-1, with 7 bases that match TRBD2. The CDR3 loop spans 15 amino acids. V gave up 4 bases and J gave up 2 bases; unmatched junction bases: 5. Germline V gives CDR1 SGHNT, CDR2 YENEEA.

The CDR3 protein is CSVAGTGAVAGELFF. CDR3 coding DNA: TGCAGCGTTGCCGGGACAGGGGCTGTCGCCGGGGAGCTGTTTTTT. This sequence joins TRBV29-1 and TRBJ2-2; 10 nucleotides align to TRBD1. The CDR3 is 15 amino acids. The trim removed 4 bases at V and 6 bases at J, leaving 8 bases unmatched. Germline V lookup: CDR1 SQVTM, CDR2 ANQGSEA.

The chain has TRBV24-1 and TRBJ2-1, with D unclear. This CDR3 region has 12 residues. Germline CDR1 reads KGHDR; CDR2 reads SFDVKD. V shed 2 bases and J shed 9 bases, with 7 bases lying between them. CDR3 loop: CATSDSGFEQFF. The CDR3 coding sequence is TGTGCCACCAGTGATTCCGGGTTTGAGCAGTTCTTC.

V is TRBV19 and J is TRBJ1-5; D possibly corresponds to TRBD1 (5 bases). The CDR3 runs 15 residues. Germline V lookup: CDR1 LNHDA, CDR2 SQIVND (reference sequence). The V end was cut by 5 bases, the J end by 2 bases, with 13 bases between. The CDR3 DNA sequence: TGTGCCAGTAGTTGGCAGGGTGGCGGCAATCAGCCCCAGCATTTT. Translating it yields CASSWQGGGNQPQHF.

This clone was counted once. V usage is TRBV4-3 and J usage is TRBJ1-1; a weak D match, TRBD1 (5 bases). This CDR3 has 16 residues. With 3 bases removed from V and 2 bases from J, the gap between germline ends came to 16 bases. Germline loops: CDR1 LGHNA, CDR2 YSLEER. CDR3 protein: CASSHTGRGPNTEAFF. As DNA, the CDR3 is TGCGCCAGCAGCCATACCGGGAGGGGTCCTAACACTGAAGCTTTCTTT.

The rearrangement uses TRBV2 and TRBJ1-1; a weak D match, TRBD1 (6 bases). The V end lost 5 bases, the J end lost 6 bases, and 16 bases lay between the germline ends. Germline CDR1 SNHLY, CDR2 FYNNEI. This CDR3 comprises 14 residues. CDR3 DNA sequence: TGTGCCAGCAGTTTGACAGGCGGAAGGGCTGAAGCTTTCTTT. This gives the protein CASSLTGGRAEAFF. The full variable domain, its missing parts supplied by reference TRBV2 and TRBJ1-1, is EPEVTQTPSHQVTQMGQEVILRCVPISNHLYFYWYRQILGQKVEFLVSFYNNEISEKSEIFDDQFSVERPDGSNFTLKIRSTKLEDSAMYFCASSLTGGRAEAFFGQGTRLTVV.

V usage is TRBV5-4 and J usage is TRBJ2-5, with 7 nucleotides matching TRBD2. With 0 bases clipped from V and 5 bases from J, the junction kept 4 bases outside the gene matches. The CDR3 consists of 14 residues. The germline CDR1 and CDR2 sequences are SGHNT and YYREEE (reference sequence). In nucleotides, the CDR3 is TGTGCCAGCAGCTTGGCCGGAGCGGGGGAGACCCAGTACTTC. Translation: CASSLAGAGETQYF.

The J gene is TRBJ2-1, the V gene TRBV14; 9 bases are a match to TRBD1. The CDR3 is made up of 17 amino acids. The V and J ends lost 2 bases and 3 bases, in that order; junction bases with no gene match: 8. Germline CDR1 SGHDN, CDR2 FVKESK. CDR3 DNA sequence: TGTGCCAGCAGCCAAAAGTGGGGACAGGGAAACTACAATGAGCAGTTCTTC. This sequence encodes CASSQKWGQGNYNEQFF.

This chain joins TRBV4-1 and TRBJ1-2; 9 nucleotides agree with TRBD1. The ends lost 0 bases at V and 2 bases at J; junction bases unmatched: 7. This CDR3 has 17 amino acids. CDR1 is MGHRA and CDR2 is YSYEKL in the germline V gene. This chain's CDR3 is CASSQDIHGTGNYGYTF. CDR3 nucleotide sequence: TGCGCCAGCAGCCAAGATATACACGGGACAGGGAACTATGGCTACACCTTC.